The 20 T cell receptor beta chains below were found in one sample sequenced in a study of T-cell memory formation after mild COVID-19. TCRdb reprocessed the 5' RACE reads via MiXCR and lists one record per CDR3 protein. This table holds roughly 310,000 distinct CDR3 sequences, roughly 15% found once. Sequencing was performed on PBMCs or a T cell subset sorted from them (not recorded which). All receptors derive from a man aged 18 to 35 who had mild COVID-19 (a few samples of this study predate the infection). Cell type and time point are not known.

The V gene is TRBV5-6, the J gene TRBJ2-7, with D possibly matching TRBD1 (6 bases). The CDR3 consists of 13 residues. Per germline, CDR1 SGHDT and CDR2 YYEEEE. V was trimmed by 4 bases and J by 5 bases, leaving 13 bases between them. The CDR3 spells CASSLPQGHEQYV. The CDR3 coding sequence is TGTGCCAGCAGCCTCCCCCAGGGGCACGAGCAGTACGTC.

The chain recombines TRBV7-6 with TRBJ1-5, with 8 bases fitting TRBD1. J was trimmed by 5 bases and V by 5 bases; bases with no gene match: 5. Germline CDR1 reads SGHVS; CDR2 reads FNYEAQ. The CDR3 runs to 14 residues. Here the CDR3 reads CASSPGTGYQPQHF. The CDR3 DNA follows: TGTGCCAGCAGCCCCGGGACAGGCTATCAGCCCCAGCATTTT.

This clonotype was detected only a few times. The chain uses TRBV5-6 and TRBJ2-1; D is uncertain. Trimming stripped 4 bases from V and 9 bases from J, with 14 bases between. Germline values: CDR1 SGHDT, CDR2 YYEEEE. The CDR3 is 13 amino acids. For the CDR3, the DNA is TGTGCCAGCAGCGAGAGCCCATTCGGTGAGCAGTTCTTC. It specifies CASSESPFGEQFF.

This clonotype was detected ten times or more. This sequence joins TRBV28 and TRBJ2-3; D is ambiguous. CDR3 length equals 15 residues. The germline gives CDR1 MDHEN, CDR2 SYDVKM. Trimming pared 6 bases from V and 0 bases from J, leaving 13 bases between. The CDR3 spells CASRHPELSTDTQYF. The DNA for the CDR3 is TGTGCCAGCAGACACCCAGAACTGAGCACAGATACGCAGTATTTT. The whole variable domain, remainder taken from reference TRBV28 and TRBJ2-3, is DVKVTQSSRYLVKRTGEKVFLECVQDMDHENMFWYRQDPGLGLRLIYFSYDVKMKEKGDIPEGYSVSREKKERFSLILESASTNQTSMYLCASRHPELSTDTQYFGPGTRLTVL.

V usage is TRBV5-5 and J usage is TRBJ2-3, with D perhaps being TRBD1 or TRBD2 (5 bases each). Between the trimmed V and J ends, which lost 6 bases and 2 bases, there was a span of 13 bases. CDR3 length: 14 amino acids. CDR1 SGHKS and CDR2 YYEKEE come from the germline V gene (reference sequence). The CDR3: CASTRGVSTDTQYF. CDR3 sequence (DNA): TGTGCCAGCACCAGAGGGGTTTCCACAGATACGCAGTATTTT.

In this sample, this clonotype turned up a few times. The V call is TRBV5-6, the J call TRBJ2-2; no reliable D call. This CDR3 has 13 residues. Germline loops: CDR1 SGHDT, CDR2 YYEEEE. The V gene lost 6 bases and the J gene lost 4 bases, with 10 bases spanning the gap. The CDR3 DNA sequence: TGTGCCAGCACCTGGGGTCCCACCGGGGAGCTGTTTTTT. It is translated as CASTWGPTGELFF.

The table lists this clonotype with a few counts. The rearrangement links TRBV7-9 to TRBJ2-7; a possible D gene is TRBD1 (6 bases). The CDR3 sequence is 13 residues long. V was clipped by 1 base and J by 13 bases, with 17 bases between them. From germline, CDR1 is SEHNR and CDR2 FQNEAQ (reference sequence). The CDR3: CASSLDQGTGPYF. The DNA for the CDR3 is TGTGCCAGCAGCTTAGATCAAGGTACAGGGCCCTACTTC.

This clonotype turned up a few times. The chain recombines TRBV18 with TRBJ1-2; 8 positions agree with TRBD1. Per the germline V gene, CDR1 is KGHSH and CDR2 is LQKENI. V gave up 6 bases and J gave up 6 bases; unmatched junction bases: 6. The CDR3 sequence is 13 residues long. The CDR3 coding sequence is TGTGCCAGCTCCCAAGGACAGGGAGATGGCTACACCTTC. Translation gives CASSQGQGDGYTF. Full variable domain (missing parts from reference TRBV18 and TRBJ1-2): NAGVMQNPRHLVRRRGQEARLRCSPMKGHSHVYWYRQLPEEGLKFMVYLQKENIIDESGMPKERFSAEFPKEGPSILRIQQVVRGDSAAYFCASSQGQGDGYTFGSGTRLTVV.

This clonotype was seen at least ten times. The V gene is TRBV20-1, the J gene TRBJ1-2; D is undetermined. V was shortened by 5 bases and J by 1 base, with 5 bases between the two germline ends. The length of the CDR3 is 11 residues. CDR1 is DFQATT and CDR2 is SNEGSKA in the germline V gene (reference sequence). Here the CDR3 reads CSAPDNYGYTF. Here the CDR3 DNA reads TGCAGTGCTCCAGATAACTATGGCTACACCTTC.

CDR3: CASSVVGGPADTQYF. As DNA, the CDR3 is TGTGCCAGCAGCGTAGTTGGGGGGCCCGCGGATACGCAGTATTTT. This chain joins TRBV9 and TRBJ2-3; either TRBD1 or TRBD2 may fit D (6 bases each). The CDR3 totals 15 residues. CDR1 SGDLS and CDR2 YYNGEE come from the germline V gene. V gave up 0 bases and J gave up 6 bases, with 14 bases separating them.

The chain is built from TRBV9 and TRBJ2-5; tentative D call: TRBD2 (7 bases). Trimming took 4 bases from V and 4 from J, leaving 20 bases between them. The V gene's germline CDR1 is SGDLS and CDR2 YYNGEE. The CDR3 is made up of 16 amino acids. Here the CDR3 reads CASSIRGASPSETQYF. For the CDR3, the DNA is TGTGCCAGCAGCATCCGGGGGGCCAGTCCCTCAGAGACCCAGTACTTC.

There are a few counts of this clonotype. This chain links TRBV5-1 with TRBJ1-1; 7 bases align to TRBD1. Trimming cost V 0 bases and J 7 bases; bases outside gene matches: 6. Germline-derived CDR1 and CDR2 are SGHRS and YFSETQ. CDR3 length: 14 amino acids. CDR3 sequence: CASSLGQGYVEAFF. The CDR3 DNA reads TGCGCCAGCAGCTTGGGACAGGGTTACGTTGAAGCTTTCTTT.

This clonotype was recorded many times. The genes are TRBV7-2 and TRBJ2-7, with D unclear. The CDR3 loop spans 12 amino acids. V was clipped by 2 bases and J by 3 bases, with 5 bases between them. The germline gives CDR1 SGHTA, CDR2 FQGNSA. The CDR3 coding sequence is TGTGCCAGCAGCTTATCTGGCTACGAGCAGTACTTC. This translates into CASSLSGYEQYF.

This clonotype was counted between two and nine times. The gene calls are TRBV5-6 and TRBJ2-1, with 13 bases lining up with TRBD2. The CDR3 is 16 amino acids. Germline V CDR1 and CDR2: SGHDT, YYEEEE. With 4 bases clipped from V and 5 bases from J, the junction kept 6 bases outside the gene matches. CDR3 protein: CASSPATSGGNNEQFF. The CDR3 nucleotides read TGTGCCAGCAGCCCTGCGACTAGCGGGGGGAACAATGAGCAGTTCTTC.

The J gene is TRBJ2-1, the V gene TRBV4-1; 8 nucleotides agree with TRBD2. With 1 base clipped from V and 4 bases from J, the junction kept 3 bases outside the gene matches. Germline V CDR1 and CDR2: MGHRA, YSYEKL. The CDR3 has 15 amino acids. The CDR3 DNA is TGCGCCAGCAGCCAAGTTAAGCGGGGGTACAATGAGCAGTTCTTC. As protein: CASSQVKRGYNEQFF.

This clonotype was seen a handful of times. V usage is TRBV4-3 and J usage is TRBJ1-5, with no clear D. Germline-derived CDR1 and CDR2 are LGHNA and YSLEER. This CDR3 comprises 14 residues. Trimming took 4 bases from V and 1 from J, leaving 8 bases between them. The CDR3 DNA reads TGCGCCAGCAGCCTCTTACTCAGCAATCAGCCCCAGCATTTT. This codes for CASSLLLSNQPQHF.

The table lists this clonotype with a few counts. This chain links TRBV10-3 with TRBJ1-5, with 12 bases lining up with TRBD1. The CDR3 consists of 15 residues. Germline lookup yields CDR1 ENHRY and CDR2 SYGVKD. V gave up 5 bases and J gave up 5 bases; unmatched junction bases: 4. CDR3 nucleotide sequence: TGTGCCATCAGTCCCGGGACAGGGGGCGATCAGCCCCAGCATTTT. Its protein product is CAISPGTGGDQPQHF.

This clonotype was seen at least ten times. The CDR3 DNA reads TGTGCCAGCAGCTTAGAGTCAGGGGGCGGCGAGCAGTACTTC. It is translated as CASSLESGGGEQYF. The chain employs TRBV7-2 and TRBJ2-7; TRBD1 agrees at 8 bases. This CDR3 comprises 14 residues. V dropped 1 base and J dropped 6; count of bases not matched to a gene: 5. The germline V gene has CDR1 SGHTA and CDR2 FQGNSA.

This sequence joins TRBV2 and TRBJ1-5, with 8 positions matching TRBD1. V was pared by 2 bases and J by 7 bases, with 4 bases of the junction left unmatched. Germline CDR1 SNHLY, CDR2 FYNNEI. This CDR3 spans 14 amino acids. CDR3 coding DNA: TGTGCCAGCAGTGAACAGGGGGCAGGACAGCCCCAGCATTTT. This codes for CASSEQGAGQPQHF.

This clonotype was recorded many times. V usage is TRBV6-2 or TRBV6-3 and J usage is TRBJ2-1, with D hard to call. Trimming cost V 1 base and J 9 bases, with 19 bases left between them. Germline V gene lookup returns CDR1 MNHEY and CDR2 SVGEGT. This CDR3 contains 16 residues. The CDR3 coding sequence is TGTGCCAGCAGTTACTACCACCGGACCGGAATAGGTGAGCAGTTCTTC. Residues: CASSYYHRTGIGEQFF.